Following are 8 T cell receptor beta chains from one sample sequenced in a study of blood T cell repertoires in COVID-19. The table came from immunoSEQ multiplex PCR; TCRdb's copy has only in-frame clones and leaves some out. The data contain roughly 170,000 clones, under 90% of them seen just once; the ten biggest clones take up under 8.5%. Sequenced: peripheral blood. These receptors were obtained from a human donor in a cohort sampled during active COVID-19.

The gene calls are TRBV7-8 and TRBJ1-5, with D possibly matching TRBD1 (5 bases). Trimming removed 1 base from V and 2 bases from J, with 12 bases in between. Germline CDR1 reads SGHVS; CDR2 reads FQNEAQ. The CDR3 runs to 16 residues. This CDR3 is CASSLVAREGNQPQHF. CDR3 nucleotide sequence: TGTGCCAGCAGCTTAGTAGCCAGGGAGGGCAATCAGCCCCAGCATTTT.

This sequence joins TRBV9 and TRBJ1-1; 10 bases are shared with TRBD1. V trimming: 2 bases; J trimming: 5 bases; junction bases outside the gene matches: 6. The germline CDR1 and CDR2 sequences are SGDLS and YYNGEE. The CDR3 length is 15 residues. This chain's CDR3 is CASSVGRTGGTEAFF. Here the CDR3 DNA reads TGTGCCAGCAGCGTGGGACGGACAGGGGGGACTGAAGCTTTCTTT.

The rearrangement uses TRBV6-5 and TRBJ1-6; the match to TRBD1 covers 7 bases. The ends lost 8 bases at V and 6 bases at J; junction bases unmatched: 4. Germline V CDR1 and CDR2: MNHEY, SVGAGI. This CDR3 is built from 13 residues. The CDR3 here is CASFGDSNSPLHF. The CDR3 coding sequence is TGTGCCAGCTTCGGGGACAGTAATTCACCCCTCCACTTT.

The chain carries TRBV5-4 and TRBJ2-7; 8 nucleotides line up with TRBD1. CDR1 is SGHNT and CDR2 is YYREEE in the germline V gene (reference sequence). The CDR3 is made up of 15 amino acids. Unmatched junction bases numbered 8, after V lost 2 bases and J lost 4 bases. CDR3 bases: TGTGCCAGCAGCTTCGCGACAGGGGCCCCATACGAGCAGTACTTC. Its protein product is CASSFATGAPYEQYF.

Written as DNA, the CDR3 is TGCGCCAGCAGCTTGAAGGCAACCGGGACAGGGGGGAGTTTAAACATTCAGTACTTC. This codes for CASSLKATGTGGSLNIQYF. The chain uses TRBV5-1 and TRBJ2-4; 11 nucleotides align to TRBD1. The trim removed 1 base at V and 6 bases at J, leaving 15 bases unmatched. The CDR3 length is 19 residues. Germline V gives CDR1 SGHRS, CDR2 YFSETQ.

V is TRBV29-1 and J is TRBJ2-7; D might be TRBD1 (5 bases). Trimming left V 2 bases short and J 6 bases short, with 14 bases between. CDR1 and CDR2 (germline): SQVTM, ANQGSEA. The CDR3 consists of 13 residues. CDR3 sequence reads: CSVEQGPAPEQYF. DNA of the CDR3: TGCAGCGTTGAACAGGGCCCAGCCCCCGAGCAGTACTTC.

The chain employs TRBV15 and TRBJ1-4; a possible D gene is TRBD1 (5 bases). Germline lookup yields CDR1 LNHNV and CDR2 YYDKDF (reference sequence). The CDR3 is made up of 15 amino acids. Deletions cut 1 base from V and 8 bases from J, with 14 bases between. CDR3 DNA: TGTGCCACCAGCAGAGGACCCGCGGGGGACGAAAAACTGTTTTTT. Translating it yields CATSRGPAGDEKLFF.

V and J are TRBV7-3 and TRBJ2-2; no clear D. Trimming pared 2 bases from V and 3 bases from J, leaving 7 bases between. Germline lookup yields CDR1 SGHTA and CDR2 FQGTGA. This CDR3 comprises 14 residues. CDR3: CASSLSFDTGELFF. DNA of the CDR3: TGTGCCAGCAGCTTATCTTTTGACACCGGGGAGCTGTTTTTT.